Described below is a single T cell receptor (beta chain) sequence and its context. Antigen: not known. The entry originates in a study of regulatory T cells in long-lasting Graves disease. Germline V gene data show CDR1 as LNHDA and CDR2 as SQIVND (reference sequence). This CDR3 has 18 residues. V gave up 3 bases and J gave up 4 bases, with 22 bases separating them. Arm-PCR of CDR3 regions and iRepertoire HTBI primers were used to build TCR beta libraries. One entry per CDR3 protein, called by TCRdb with MiXCR from the multiplex PCR reads. Among approximately 470,000 distinct CDR3 sequences listed, under 25% were seen once. General study points: Under persistent disease, TRBV28, TRBJ1-2 and TRBJ2-5 were used preferentially. Newly diagnosed patients shared about 950 public clonotypes; persistent patients shared some 2,600. Tissue studied was limited to peripheral blood, excluding thyroid tissue.

Time point denoted: persistent/refractory GD, antithyroid drugs over 5 years with positive TRAb. With RNA extracted from PBMCs as input, the TCR library was made. Sequenced here: peripheral blood mononuclear cells (PBMCs), sampled when the disease was refractory, from a patient treated with antithyroid drugs. The sequence derives from a female donor with Graves disease. This chain joins TRBV19 and TRBJ1-5, with D perhaps TRBD1 (6 bases). Written as DNA, the CDR3 is TGTGCCAGTAGTATTTTTTCGGGGGGCTGGGGACGAAATCAGCCCCAGCATTTT. Protein product: CASSIFSGGWGRNQPQHF.